This TCR beta chain was captured by sequencing in a study of blood T cell repertoires in COVID-19. Assay: immunoSEQ multiplex PCR; the TCRdb copy retains only in-frame clones and omits some. The sample lists tens of thousands of clones, 80% to 90% occurring once. Germline V gene data show CDR1 as LNHDA and CDR2 as SQIVND (reference sequence). The CDR3 has 17 amino acids. J was trimmed by 1 base and V by 5 bases; bases with no gene match: 12. The TCR originated in an elderly woman with active or convalescent COVID-19. The sample was peripheral blood. This chain uses TRBV19 with TRBJ1-2; 8 bases align to TRBD1. The CDR3 region is CASSPKAGQGYNYGYTF. The CDR3 DNA sequence: TGTGCCAGTAGTCCCAAAGCCGGACAGGGCTATAACTATGGCTACACCTTC.